This T cell receptor (beta chain) was observed in a study of blood T cells in healthy people across ages. Study results and limitations: The long-lived group displayed more naive CD4+ cells, plus higher diversity, than the aged donors did. Higher naive T cell percentage went strongly together with higher TCR beta diversity.

About this clonotype itself: Its antigen is not identified.

Next came a second PCR, run for about 6 to 12 cycles, which used a sample-barcoded 5' primer along with a J-beta primer mix. TCRdb reprocessed the 5' RACE reads via MiXCR and lists one record per CDR3 protein. Of about 1.5 million distinct CDR3 sequences in the sample, 35% to 45% were seen once. Caucasian, healthy and from Russia, the donors were aged between about 6 and 90. Every donor gave roughly 9.2 milliliters of peripheral blood. This TCR was sampled from a young woman in good health. The sequenced sample was blood.

The CDR3, as DNA: TGCAGTGCTATTGGACGGACCTACGAGCAGTACTTC. It specifies CSAIGRTYEQYF. The gene calls are TRBV20-1 and TRBJ2-5; no definite D call. The J call may not be correct, given that the DNA end is closer to TRBJ2-7. The CDR3 loop spans 12 amino acids. The germline V gene has CDR1 DFQATT and CDR2 SNEGSKA (reference sequence).